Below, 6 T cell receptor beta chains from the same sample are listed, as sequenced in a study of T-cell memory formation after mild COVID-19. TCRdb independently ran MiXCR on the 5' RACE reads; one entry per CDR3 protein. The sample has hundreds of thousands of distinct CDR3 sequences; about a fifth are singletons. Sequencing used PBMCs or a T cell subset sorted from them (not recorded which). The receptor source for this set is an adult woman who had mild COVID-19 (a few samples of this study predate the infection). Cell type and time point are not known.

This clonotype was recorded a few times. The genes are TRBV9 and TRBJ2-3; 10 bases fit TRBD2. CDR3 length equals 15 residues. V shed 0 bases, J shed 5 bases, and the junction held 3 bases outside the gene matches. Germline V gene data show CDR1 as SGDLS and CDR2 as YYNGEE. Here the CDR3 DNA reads TGTGCCAGCAGCGTAGGCGTAGCGGGGGGAGATACGCAGTATTTT. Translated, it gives CASSVGVAGGDTQYF.

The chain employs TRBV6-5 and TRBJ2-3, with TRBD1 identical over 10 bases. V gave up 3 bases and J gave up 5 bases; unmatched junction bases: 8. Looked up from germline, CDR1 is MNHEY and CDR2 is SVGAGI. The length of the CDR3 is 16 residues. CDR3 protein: CASSYGTGVLGDTQYF. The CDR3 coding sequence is TGTGCCAGCAGTTATGGGACAGGGGTGTTAGGAGATACGCAGTATTTT.

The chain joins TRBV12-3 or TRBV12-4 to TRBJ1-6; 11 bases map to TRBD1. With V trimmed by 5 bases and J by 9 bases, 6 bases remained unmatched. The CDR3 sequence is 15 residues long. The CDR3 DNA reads TGTGCCAGCAGTCTTCGGACAGGGGGCATTTCACCCCTCCACTTT. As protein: CASSLRTGGISPLHF.

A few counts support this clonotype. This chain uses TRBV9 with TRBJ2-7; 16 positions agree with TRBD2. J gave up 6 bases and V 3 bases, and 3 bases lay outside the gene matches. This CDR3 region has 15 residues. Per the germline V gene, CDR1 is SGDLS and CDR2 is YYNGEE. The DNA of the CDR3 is TGTGCCAGCAGCGATGGGACTAGCGGGAGGGGCGAGCAGTACTTC. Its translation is CASSDGTSGRGEQYF.

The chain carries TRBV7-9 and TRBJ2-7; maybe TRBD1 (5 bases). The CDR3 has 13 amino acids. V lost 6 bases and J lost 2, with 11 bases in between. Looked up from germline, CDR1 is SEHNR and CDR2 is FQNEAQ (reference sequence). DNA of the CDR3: TGTGCCAGCAGGCCAGGGTCAGCCTACGAGCAGTACTTC. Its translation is CASRPGSAYEQYF.

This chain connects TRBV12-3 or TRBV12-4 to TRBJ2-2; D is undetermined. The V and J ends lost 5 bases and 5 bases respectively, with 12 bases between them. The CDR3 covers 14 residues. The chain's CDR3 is CASSASIVTGELFF. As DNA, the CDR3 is TGTGCCAGCAGTGCAAGTATTGTGACCGGGGAGCTGTTTTTT.